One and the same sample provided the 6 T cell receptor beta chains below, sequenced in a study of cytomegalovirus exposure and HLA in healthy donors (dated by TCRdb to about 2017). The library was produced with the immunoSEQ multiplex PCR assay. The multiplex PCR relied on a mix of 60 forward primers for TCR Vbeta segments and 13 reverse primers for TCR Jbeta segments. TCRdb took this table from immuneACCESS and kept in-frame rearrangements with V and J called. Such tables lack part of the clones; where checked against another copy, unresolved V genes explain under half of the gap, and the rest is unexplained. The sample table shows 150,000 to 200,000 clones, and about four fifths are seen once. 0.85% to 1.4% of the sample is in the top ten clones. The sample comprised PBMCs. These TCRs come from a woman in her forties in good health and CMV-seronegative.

The CDR3 DNA is TGTGCCAGCAGCTTAGATAGCGGGAGAATCACCGGGGAGCTGTTTTTT. It codes for CASSLDSGRITGELFF. The chain joins TRBV13 to TRBJ2-2, with 9 bases fitting TRBD2. This CDR3 is built from 16 residues. J lost 4 bases, V lost 1 base, and 4 bases had no gene match. Germline CDR1 PRHDT, CDR2 FYEKMQ (reference sequence).

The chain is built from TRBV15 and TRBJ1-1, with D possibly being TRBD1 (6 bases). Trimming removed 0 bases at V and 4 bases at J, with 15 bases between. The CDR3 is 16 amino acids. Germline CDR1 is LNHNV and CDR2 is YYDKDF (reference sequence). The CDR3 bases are TGTGCCACCAGCAGAGACCCAACAGGGTCAGGCACTGAAGCTTTCTTT. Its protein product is CATSRDPTGSGTEAFF.

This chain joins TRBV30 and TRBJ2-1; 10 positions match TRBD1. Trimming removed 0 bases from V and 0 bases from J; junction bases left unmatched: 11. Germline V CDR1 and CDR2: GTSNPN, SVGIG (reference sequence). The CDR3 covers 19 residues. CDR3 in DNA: TGTGCCTGGAGTGTATTTGTTTCCGGGACAGGGGTCTCCTACAATGAGCAGTTCTTC. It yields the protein CAWSVFVSGTGVSYNEQFF.

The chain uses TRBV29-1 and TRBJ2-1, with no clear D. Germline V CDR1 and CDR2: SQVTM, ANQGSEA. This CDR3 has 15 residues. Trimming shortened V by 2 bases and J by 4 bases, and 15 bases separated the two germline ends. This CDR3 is CSVEMPRVIYNEQFF. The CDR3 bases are TGCAGCGTTGAAATGCCGCGCGTGATTTACAATGAGCAGTTCTTC.

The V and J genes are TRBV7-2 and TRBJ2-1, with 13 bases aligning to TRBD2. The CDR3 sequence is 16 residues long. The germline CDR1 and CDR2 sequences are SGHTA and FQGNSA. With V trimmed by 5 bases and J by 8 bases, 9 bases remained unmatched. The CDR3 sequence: CASSPRTSGSFDEQFF. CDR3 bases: TGTGCCAGCAGCCCGCGGACTAGCGGGAGCTTCGATGAGCAGTTCTTC.

The CDR3 is CASRGGTSPYEQYF. The CDR3 nucleotides are TGTGCCAGCAGGGGCGGGACTAGCCCTTACGAGCAGTACTTC. V usage is TRBV2 and J usage is TRBJ2-7; the match to TRBD2 covers 9 bases. The CDR3 sequence is 14 residues long. Germline CDR1 is SNHLY and CDR2 is FYNNEI. J gave up 4 bases and V 6 bases, and 7 bases lay outside the gene matches.